Below are 23 T cell receptor beta chains sequenced from a single sample in a study of T cell responses to AZD1222 COVID-19 vaccine (dated by TCRdb to about 2021). According to the study, the label for this sample's time point signals: baseline before first vaccination. Library construction relied on the immunoSEQ multiplex PCR assay. The source is immuneACCESS, and TCRdb retained only in-frame sequences with V and J called. Part of the clones is not carried over; for the studies checked, unresolved V genes explain less than half of this, and the remainder is unexplained. Across this sample there are roughly 150,000 clones, with around 92% seen only once. In total, the top ten clones hold around 2.5% of the sample. The sequencing here drew on peripheral blood, taken on day 0 of AZD1222 vaccination. Source of these receptors: an adult in good health.

This chain uses TRBV3-1 (or the pseudogene TRBV3-2) with TRBJ2-5, with a tentative D call TRBD2 (5 bases). Trimming pared 3 bases from V and 2 bases from J, leaving 19 bases between. This CDR3 contains 17 residues. The germline V gene has CDR1 LGHDT and CDR2 YNNKEL (reference sequence). The CDR3 DNA sequence: TGTGCCAGCAGCCATCCCCCCGAGGGAGCAGAGCAAGAGACCCAGTACTTC. Translated, it gives CASSHPPEGAEQETQYF.

This chain connects TRBV19 to TRBJ1-3, with unresolved D. Trimming pared 8 bases from V and 0 bases from J, leaving 14 bases between. CDR1 is LNHDA, CDR2 SQIVND, per germline (reference sequence). The CDR3 length is 15 residues. The CDR3 loop reads CASRPPESSGNTIYF. The CDR3 nucleotides read TGTGCCAGTCGTCCGCCGGAGAGCTCTGGAAACACCATATATTTT.

CDR3 DNA sequence: TGCGCCAGCAGCTTGGGACAGGGGGTTGGGGCCAACGTCCTGACTTTC. This sequence encodes CASSLGQGVGANVLTF. The chain has TRBV5-1 and TRBJ2-6; 9 positions agree with TRBD1. The germline V gene encodes CDR1 SGHRS and CDR2 YFSETQ. There are 16 residues in the CDR3. V lost 0 bases and J lost 3; bases outside the gene matches: 1.

This chain uses TRBV27 with TRBJ2-7; 8 positions agree with TRBD1. V lost 4 bases to trimming and J lost 2 bases; unmatched junction nucleotides: 10. The CDR3 is 16 amino acids. Germline CDR1 is MNHEY and CDR2 is SMNVEV (reference sequence). The CDR3 protein is CASSSVRDRYPYEQYF. CDR3 nucleotide sequence: TGTGCCAGCAGTTCCGTCCGGGACAGGTATCCCTACGAGCAGTACTTC.

The chain links TRBV7-8 to TRBJ2-1, with 9 bases matching TRBD2. Germline V gives CDR1 SGHVS, CDR2 FQNEAQ. The V gene end was trimmed by 5 bases and the J gene end by 4 bases; junction bases not matched to a gene: 9. The CDR3 runs to 16 residues. The CDR3 coding sequence is TGTGCCAGCAGCCTCCGGGCTAGCGGGGAATACAATGAGCAGTTCTTC. Translated: CASSLRASGEYNEQFF.

This clone has only one observation. CDR3: CASYSTGYTEAFF. The CDR3 bases are TGCGCCAGCTACTCCACAGGATACACTGAAGCTTTCTTT. This chain links TRBV5-1 with TRBJ1-1; D is possibly TRBD1 (5 bases). The germline gives CDR1 SGHRS, CDR2 YFSETQ. The germline V and J ends were trimmed by 7 bases and 3 bases, with 13 bases remaining between them. The CDR3 length is 13 residues.

The chain is built from TRBV6-2 or TRBV6-3 and TRBJ2-7, with D hard to call. From germline, CDR1 is MNHEY and CDR2 SVGEGT. The CDR3 runs 16 residues. V was pared by 2 bases and J by 2 bases, with 16 bases between. In nucleotides, the CDR3 is TGTGCCAGCAGTTACCCCCCCCGGGTGATGGCCTACGAGCAGTACTTC. Encoded protein: CASSYPPRVMAYEQYF.

The chain carries TRBV6-5 and TRBJ2-7; either TRBD1 or TRBD2 may supply D (7 bases each). The CDR3 is made up of 15 amino acids. From germline, CDR1 is MNHEY and CDR2 SVGAGI. V shed 0 bases and J shed 3 bases, with 12 bases lying between them. The CDR3 sequence is CASSYSTGRGYEQYF. The CDR3 bases are TGTGCCAGCAGTTACTCGACAGGGAGGGGCTACGAGCAGTACTTC.

V and J are TRBV6-4 and TRBJ1-2, with D hard to call. The CDR3 length is 15 residues. Deletions cut 0 bases from V and 0 bases from J, with 8 bases between. Looked up from germline, CDR1 is MRHNA and CDR2 is SNTAGT. CDR3 loop: CASSDSGSANYGYTF. CDR3 DNA: TGTGCCAGCAGTGACTCGGGCTCAGCTAACTATGGCTACACCTTC.

The chain links TRBV6-2 or TRBV6-3 to TRBJ1-6; 8 bases map to TRBD1. The germline CDR1 and CDR2 sequences are MNHEY and SVGEGT. The ends lost 2 bases at V and 7 bases at J; junction bases unmatched: 7. This CDR3 is built from 16 residues. The CDR3 loop is CASSYRTGYDNSPLHF. The CDR3, as DNA: TGTGCCAGCAGTTACAGGACAGGGTATGACAATTCACCCCTCCACTTT.

V gene TRBV10-3 combines with J gene TRBJ2-1, with 10 positions matching TRBD2. CDR3 length: 15 amino acids. Germline V gene data show CDR1 as ENHRY and CDR2 as SYGVKD. The J segment lost 7 bases and the V segment lost 2 bases, leaving 5 bases of the junction unmatched. This chain's CDR3 is CAISERPSGSNEQFF. CDR3 DNA sequence: TGTGCCATCAGTGAGCGGCCTAGCGGGAGTAATGAGCAGTTCTTC.

This chain uses TRBV29-1 with TRBJ2-7; unclear D gene. Deletions cut 4 bases from V and 6 bases from J, with 13 bases between. CDR3 length equals 12 residues. Germline CDR1 reads SQVTM; CDR2 reads ANQGSEA. CDR3 protein: CSVGIPPGEQYF. DNA for the CDR3: TGCAGCGTTGGTATCCCGCCCGGCGAGCAGTACTTC.

The rearrangement joins TRBV7-3 to TRBJ2-7, with 9 bases identical to TRBD2. Germline CDR1 and CDR2: SGHTA and FQGTGA. This CDR3 is built from 14 residues. Germline trimming cut 5 bases from V and 4 bases from J; bases unmatched to any gene: 6. In DNA form, the CDR3 reads TGTGCCAGCAGCCCCGGGACTAGCTTTTACGAGCAGTACTTC. The encoded protein is CASSPGTSFYEQYF.

This clone was seen just once. V usage is TRBV11-3 and J usage is TRBJ2-1; D not certain. CDR3 size: 13 residues. Germline values: CDR1 SGHNT, CDR2 YENEEA. The V end lost 1 base, the J end lost 7 bases, and 8 bases lay between the germline ends. As DNA, the CDR3 is TGTGCCAGCAGCTTAGGGGCCGTGAATGAGCAGTTCTTC. This translates into CASSLGAVNEQFF. The full variable domain, rest sourced from reference TRBV11-3 and TRBJ2-1, is EAGVVQSPRYKIIEKKQPVAFWCNPISGHNTLYWYLQNLGQGPELLIRYENEEAVDDSQLPKDRFSAERLKGVDSTLKIQPAELGDSAVYLCASSLGAVNEQFFGPGTRLTVL.

This clone occurred once. This sequence joins TRBV5-1 and TRBJ1-4; D might be TRBD1 (6 bases). This CDR3 is built from 15 residues. Germline V gene data show CDR1 as SGHRS and CDR2 as YFSETQ. With 5 bases removed from V and 7 bases from J, the gap between germline ends came to 18 bases. The CDR3 reads CASRGSGALGEKLFF. The CDR3 DNA reads TGCGCCAGCAGAGGATCAGGGGCCCTGGGTGAAAAACTGTTTTTT.

The chain couples TRBV13 to TRBJ2-2; 8 bases match TRBD1. The CDR3 is 19 amino acids. The V gene end was trimmed by 3 bases and the J gene end by 3 bases; junction bases not matched to a gene: 15. Looked up from germline, CDR1 is PRHDT and CDR2 is FYEKMQ (reference sequence). The CDR3 is CASSFQGAHWVTYTGELFF. The CDR3 DNA is TGTGCCAGCAGCTTTCAGGGGGCCCACTGGGTAACTTACACCGGGGAGCTGTTTTTT.

This sequence joins TRBV18 and TRBJ2-1; possibly TRBD2 for D (6 bases). Looked up from germline, CDR1 is KGHSH and CDR2 is LQKENI. The CDR3 is 15 amino acids. V dropped 2 bases and J dropped 0 bases, with 8 bases sitting between them. The CDR3 spells CASSPETSSYNEQFF. CDR3 DNA sequence: TGTGCCAGCTCACCAGAGACTAGCTCCTACAATGAGCAGTTCTTC.

The chain combines TRBV23-1 with TRBJ2-3; 9 bases fit TRBD1. TRBV23-1 is an ORF, with its function uncertain. J gave up 10 bases and V 3 bases, and 14 bases lay outside the gene matches. There are 16 residues in the CDR3. CDR3 sequence reads: CASSQSGTGWMIPQYF. The CDR3, as DNA: TGCGCCAGCAGTCAGTCCGGGACAGGGTGGATGATCCCGCAGTATTTT.

Comment on this clone: Other DNA variants within this sample encode the same CDR3. The chain couples TRBV27 to TRBJ1-2; D call uncertain. The germline CDR1 and CDR2 sequences are MNHEY and SMNVEV (reference sequence). This CDR3 region has 13 residues. V lost 2 bases, J lost 0 bases, and 4 bases lay in between. The CDR3 loop is CASSLRANYGYTF. CDR3 bases: TGTGCCAGCAGTTTAAGGGCTAACTATGGCTACACCTTC.

The CDR3 reads CASSLSSGDGELFF. Written as DNA, the CDR3 is TGTGCCAGCAGCTTATCTAGCGGGGACGGGGAGCTGTTTTTT. The chain employs TRBV7-2 and TRBJ2-2; TRBD2 matches at 9 bases. The ends lost 2 bases at V and 7 bases at J; junction bases unmatched: 2. Germline V CDR1 and CDR2: SGHTA, FQGNSA. The CDR3 totals 14 residues.

The chain employs TRBV20-1 and TRBJ1-4; D is unresolved. With 3 bases removed from V and 0 bases from J, the gap between germline ends came to 17 bases. This CDR3 has 17 residues. The germline CDR1 and CDR2 sequences are DFQATT and SNEGSKA (reference sequence). CDR3 protein: CSASVRSGLATNEKLFF. The CDR3 DNA is TGCAGTGCTAGTGTCCGTAGCGGCCTCGCAACTAATGAAAAACTGTTTTTT.

The chain joins TRBV28 to TRBJ1-4, with TRBD1 matching 8 bases. V was pared by 5 bases and J by 2 bases, with 1 base of the junction left unmatched. Germline assignment: CDR1 MDHEN and CDR2 SYDVKM. The length of the CDR3 is 14 residues. The CDR3 is CASSRTGTNEKLFF. The DNA of the CDR3 is TGTGCCAGCAGTCGGACAGGGACTAATGAAAAACTGTTTTTT.

This clone was detected only once. V usage is TRBV18 and J usage is TRBJ2-2, with D perhaps TRBD1 or TRBD2 (5 bases each). Deletions cut 6 bases from V and 6 bases from J, with 14 bases between. There are 14 residues in the CDR3. Germline V gene data show CDR1 as KGHSH and CDR2 as LQKENI. CDR3 in amino acids: CASSDRWGPGELFF. For the CDR3, the DNA is TGTGCCAGCTCCGACCGGTGGGGACCCGGGGAGCTGTTTTTT.